This TCR beta chain is drawn from a study of shared clonotypes between healthy human individuals. TCRdb's copy holds only in-frame clones and misses some; the assay was immunoSEQ multiplex PCR. The profile shows about 2 million clones, 85% to 95% of them singletons. Per germline, CDR1 SGHRS and CDR2 YFSETQ. Trimming removed 5 bases from V and 2 bases from J; junction bases left unmatched: 4. The CDR3 runs 14 residues. Sequencing used naive CD4+ T cells sorted from blood. Subset denoted: CD45RA+ positively selected. The clonotype was recovered from a man aged 18 to 30 in good health. The J gene is TRBJ2-3, the V gene TRBV5-1, with TRBD2 identical over 8 bases. CDR3 coding DNA: TGCGCCAGCAGGTGGCGGGAGGCCACAGATACGCAGTATTTT. Encoded protein: CASRWREATDTQYF.